These T cell receptor beta chains were read from a single sample in a study of blood T cells in healthy people across ages. TCRdb reprocessed the 5' RACE reads via MiXCR and lists one record per CDR3 protein. Of some 1.4 million distinct CDR3 sequences in the sample, approximately 38% were seen once. Sequencing was done on a sample of blood. Every receptor here comes from a woman aged 18 to 35 in good health. Both conserved end residues are part of each CDR3. D genes are given only for firm matches. Rows give clone size only sometimes, using once, few, many, or a class for an expanded clone.

cdr3_aa,cdr3_nt,j_call,v_call,clone_size,d_call
CATQGQLNTEAFF,TGCGCCACGCAAGGACAATTGAACACTGAAGCTTTCTTT,TRBJ1-1,TRBV10-1,-,-
CASSQDKQDYGYTF,TGTGCCAGCAGCCAAGATAAACAGGACTATGGCTACACCTTC,TRBJ1-2,TRBV3-1,-,-
CSVKGQGSPVNSPLHF,TGCAGTGTTAAGGGACAGGGGTCCCCGGTCAATTCACCCCTCCACTTT,TRBJ1-6,TRBV20-1,-,TRBD1
CAWRTLAGGLYNEQFF,TGTGCCTGGCGTACATTAGCGGGGGGGCTCTACAATGAGCAGTTCTTC,TRBJ2-1,TRBV30,few,TRBD2
CASSVRGEGNTIYF,TGTGCCAGCAGCGTCAGGGGGGAAGGAAACACCATATATTTT,TRBJ1-3,TRBV7-9,-,TRBD1
CASSLGFGTQYNEQFF,TGTGCCAGCAGTCTAGGGTTCGGGACCCAGTACAATGAGCAGTTCTTC,TRBJ2-1,TRBV3-1,many,-
CASSPLSGSIPDTQYF,TGCGCCAGCAGCCCGCTTAGCGGGAGTATCCCAGATACGCAGTATTTT,TRBJ2-3,TRBV5-1,-,TRBD2
CASSWGQNTGELFF,TGCGCCAGCAGCTGGGGACAGAACACCGGGGAGCTGTTTTTT,TRBJ2-2,TRBV27,few,-
CASSLGDGPYEQYF,TGTGCCAGCAGTTTAGGGGACGGACCCTACGAGCAGTACTTC,TRBJ2-7,TRBV5-1,many,-
CASSLSRTGGIGVQYF,TGTGCCAGCAGCTTAAGCCGGACAGGGGGCATAGGTGTTCAGTACTTC,TRBJ2-4,TRBV13,few,TRBD1
CASSPPGRRPYNEQFF,TGTGCCAGCTCACCACCGGGACGCCGCCCCTACAATGAGCAGTTCTTC,TRBJ2-1,TRBV18,few,-
CSVDKRGGMQETQYF,TGCAGCGTTGATAAGCGGGGGGGAATGCAAGAGACCCAGTACTTC,TRBJ2-5,TRBV29-1,-,TRBD2
CASSWSAGYTATQYF,TGTGCCAGCAGTTGGTCAGCGGGATACACAGCTACGCAGTATTTT,TRBJ2-3,TRBV12-3/TRBV12-4,-,TRBD2